This TCR beta chain was obtained from a study of radiation and T cells in renal cell carcinoma. Study results and caveats: Top tumor clonotypes rose in blood 2 weeks post-radiation, then contracted.

About this clone: Its antigen is still unknown.

Measured with immunoSEQ multiplex PCR; TCRdb has only the in-frame clones, and not every one. The table records around 60,000 clones, around 76% of them present only once. Stated time point: blood 2 weeks post-SBRT. The treatment was: 15 Gy SBRT to primary tumor, nephrectomy 4 weeks later. This CDR3 comprises 15 residues. J gave up 6 bases and V 6 bases, and 10 bases lay outside the gene matches. Germline lookup yields CDR1 MNHNS and CDR2 SASEGT. The TCR comes from a man aged 55 to 70 with renal cell carcinoma. The sequences come from blood, collected from a patient whose treatment included radiotherapy and nephrectomy. The chain recombines TRBV6-1 with TRBJ1-1; 10 bases fit TRBD1. CDR3 amino acids: CASSPLGQGEAEAFF. CDR3 nucleotides: TGTGCCAGCAGCCCTCTTGGACAGGGGGAGGCTGAAGCTTTCTTT.